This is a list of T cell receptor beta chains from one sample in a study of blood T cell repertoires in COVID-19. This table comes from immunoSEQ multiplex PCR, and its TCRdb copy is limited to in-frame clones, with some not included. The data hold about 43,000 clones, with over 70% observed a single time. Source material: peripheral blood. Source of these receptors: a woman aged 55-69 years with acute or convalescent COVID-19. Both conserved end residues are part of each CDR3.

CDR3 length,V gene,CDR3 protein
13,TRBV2,CASSYDYSYEQYF
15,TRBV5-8,CASSLRGPSGNTIYF
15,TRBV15,CATSRYGTNTGELFF
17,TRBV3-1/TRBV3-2,CASSQVGGGVYNSPLHF
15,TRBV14,CASSQLAGSLNEQFF
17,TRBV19,CASSIGPSQRFNEKLFF
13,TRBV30,CAWDTGVPREQYF
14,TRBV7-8,CASSLVQGAREQYF
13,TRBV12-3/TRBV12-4,CASRGGGADTQYF
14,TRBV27,CATRRASSYNEQFF
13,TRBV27,CASSSTGGYEQYF
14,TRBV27,CASTLQRGRGEQFF
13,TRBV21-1,CASSPRGAGELFF
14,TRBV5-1,CASSPLSDNNEQFF
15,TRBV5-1,CASFTGTGASQPQHF
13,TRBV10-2,CASSETHQETQYF
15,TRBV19,CASSLAGQSYEKLFF
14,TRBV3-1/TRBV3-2,CASSPGQSNTEAFF
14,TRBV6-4,CASRNRVEEQTQYF
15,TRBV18,CASSSIDRGLGEQYF
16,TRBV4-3,CASSQSRHRGNTEAFF
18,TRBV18,CASSQGVSISATNEKLFF
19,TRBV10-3,CAISDRGRSQDQAYNEQFF
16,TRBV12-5,CASGFLAGAYTDTQYF
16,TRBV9,CASSLSGGGAYNEQFF
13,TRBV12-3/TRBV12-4,CASGDRGEETQYF
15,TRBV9,CASSVELAGMNEQFF
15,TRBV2,CASRDRVGFNQPQHF
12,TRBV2,CASGGVTYEQYF
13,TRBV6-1,CASSDYPHSEQFF
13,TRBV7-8,CASSQRLAGGQYF
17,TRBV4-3,CASSQDIRDWEWDEQFF
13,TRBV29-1,CSARTGVNTEAFF
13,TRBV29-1,CSADTGAPAEAFF
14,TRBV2,CATPGGGSYNEQFF
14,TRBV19,CASSNRGQNYGYTF
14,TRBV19,CASSIEAGGTEAFF
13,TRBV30,CAWKDSGITEAFF
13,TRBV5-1,CASSLDQNYGYTF
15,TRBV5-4,CASRRAGEEENIQYF
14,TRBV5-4,CASTQQGAAGELFF
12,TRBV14,CASSLGLAAQYF
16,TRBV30,CAWNFRGAKRNTEAFF
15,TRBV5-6,CASSDFRGQLTEAFF
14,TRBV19,CASSPATANYGYTF
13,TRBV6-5,CASSPGLMSGYTF
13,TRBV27,CASRPNGGYGYTF
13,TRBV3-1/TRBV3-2,CASSQVARDTQYF
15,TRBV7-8,CASSAYRLGGYGYTF
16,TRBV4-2,CASSQDPSGVSDTQYF
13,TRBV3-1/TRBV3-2,CASSQGTVRTQYF
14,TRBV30,CAWRYAAAVYGYTF
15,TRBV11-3,CASSLGEGSTDTQYF
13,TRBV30,CAWSAQRNEKLFF
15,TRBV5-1,CASSLMGDSYTEAFF
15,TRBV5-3,CARSFGGSPPYEQYF